Listed here is a single T cell receptor (beta chain). TCRdb re-called the RT-PCR reads with MiXCR, one entry per CDR3 protein. The table shows hundreds of thousands of distinct CDR3 sequences, with around 16% occurring only once. This specimen comes from a study of patients and donors after allogeneic stem cell transplantation. The germline CDR1 and CDR2 sequences are MGHRA and YSYEKL. CDR3 length: 17 residues. The V and J ends lost 7 bases and 7 bases, in that order; junction bases with no gene match: 20. The TCR sequence derives from a human donor who was either an allogeneic HSCT recipient or a stem cell or donor lymphocyte infusion donor (not recorded which). It is not recorded whose cells these are; they may come from a transplant donor. Input material: blood, either unsorted or a sorted T cell fraction (not recorded which). The chain combines TRBV4-1 with TRBJ1-2; TRBD1 matches 8 bases. CDR3 bases: TGCGCCAGCACCCTAGGCAGGGGGCGCAGACCGTCTGCTGGCTACACCTTC. Translated: CASTLGRGRRPSAGYTF.